The sequence of this T cell receptor beta chain was determined in a study of PD-L1 blockade in urothelial cancer. About the research overall: Patients with male sex and bladder-origin urothelial cancer accounted for about 90% of the 29 enrolled.

Measured with immunoSEQ multiplex PCR; TCRdb has only the in-frame clones, and not every one. The data show tens of thousands of clones, about four fifths seen once. On this clone: What it binds is unknown.

Study-level findings and limits: Tumor-associated clones in the blood of durable-benefit patients grew more at 3 weeks.

Time point described: pretreatment peripheral blood. The study enrolled patients with locally advanced or metastatic urothelial carcinoma. This TCR came from a man in his sixties or seventies with urothelial cancer. Specimen: PBMCs, collected around atezolizumab (anti-PD-L1) treatment.

CDR3 region: CASSESRGLTF. DNA of the CDR3: TGTGCCAGCAGTGAAAGTCGGGGGTTGACCTTC. The rearrangement links TRBV6-5 to TRBJ1-2; TRBD1 is a possible D gene (5 bases). V lost 5 bases and J 14 bases, leaving 15 bases between the germline ends. The CDR3 length is 11 residues. Germline V CDR1 and CDR2: MNHEY, SVGAGI.